The 29 T cell receptor beta chains given below trace back to one sample, sequenced in a study of regulatory T cells in long-lasting Graves disease (dated by TCRdb to the early 2020s). Receptors were amplified or captured by multiplex PCR. The sample was run on an Illumina HiSeq 4000. iRepertoire HTBI primers and Arm-PCR amplification of CDR3 regions were used to construct TCR beta libraries. TCRdb applied fastp at Q25 and MiXCR to the public reads, then kept only in-frame beta chains. Duplicate CDR3 protein sequences are folded into a single record with the most common DNA and genes. Counted in this sample were hundreds of thousands of distinct CDR3 sequences; roughly 16% of them appeared once. The leading ten clones occupy 12% of the sample. Explained via the paper, the time point label denotes: newly diagnosed GD, antithyroid drugs for less than 3 months. RNA was extracted from PBMCs in TRIzol for both TCR sequencing and RNA sequencing.

The sample was also linked to a second study, of T cells in Graves' hyperthyroidism and ophthalmopathy.

The material was peripheral blood mononuclear cells (PBMCs), obtained at new diagnosis, from a patient treated with antithyroid drugs. Every receptor here comes from a man aged 18 to 29 with Graves disease. Donor details come from another sample of the same person, matched by shared clones.

At least ten counts were recorded for this clonotype. The genes are TRBV6-2 or TRBV6-3 and TRBJ2-1; 11 bases match TRBD2. Trimming removed 5 bases from V and 7 bases from J; junction bases left unmatched: 7. Per the germline V gene, CDR1 is MNHEY and CDR2 is SVGEGT. CDR3 length: 15 residues. The CDR3 nucleotides read TGTGCCAGCAGTGCCCTAGCGGGAGGCGGGAATGAGCAGTTCTTC. Its protein product is CASSALAGGGNEQFF.

In this sample, this clonotype turned up many times. V gene TRBV28 combines with J gene TRBJ2-1, with D perhaps assigned TRBD1 or TRBD2 (5 bases each). Looked up from germline, CDR1 is MDHEN and CDR2 is SYDVKM. The CDR3 sequence is 19 residues long. V was clipped by 5 bases and J by 0 bases, with 23 bases between them. CDR3 nucleotide sequence: TGTGCCAGCAGTCCGATGTTGAGGGGCCAAACTCCCTCCTACAATGAGCAGTTCTTC. Its translation is CASSPMLRGQTPSYNEQFF. Full variable domain (missing parts from reference TRBV28 and TRBJ2-1): DVKVTQSSRYLVKRTGEKVFLECVQDMDHENMFWYRQDPGLGLRLIYFSYDVKMKEKGDIPEGYSVSREKKERFSLILESASTNQTSMYLCASSPMLRGQTPSYNEQFFGPGTRLTVL.

This clonotype came up many times. V gene TRBV2 combines with J gene TRBJ1-1; D is possibly TRBD1 (5 bases). V lost 4 bases and J lost 7, with 16 bases in between. The CDR3 contains 14 residues. Germline V CDR1 and CDR2: SNHLY, FYNNEI. CDR3 loop: CASSASSGGYEAFF. In DNA form, the CDR3 reads TGTGCCAGCAGTGCTAGCTCCGGGGGGTATGAAGCTTTCTTT.

This clonotype was detected many times. The CDR3: CASSLRFWLARTDTQYF. The CDR3 region has the DNA TGTGCCAGCAGTTTAAGGTTCTGGCTAGCGAGGACAGATACGCAGTATTTT. This sequence joins TRBV27 and TRBJ2-3, with D perhaps TRBD2 (6 bases). V lost 2 bases and J lost 3, with 18 bases in between. This CDR3 comprises 17 residues. CDR1 and CDR2 from the germline V gene are MNHEY and SMNVEV (reference sequence).

This clonotype was seen only a few times. The chain has TRBV9 and TRBJ2-1; the match to TRBD2 covers 8 bases. Trimming removed 6 bases from V and 6 bases from J; junction bases left unmatched: 11. The CDR3 has 15 amino acids. CDR1 and CDR2 from the germline V gene are SGDLS and YYNGEE. The CDR3 coding sequence is TGTGCCAGCACCCCCGGGGGTAGCGGGACCAATGAGCAGTTCTTC. Translated, it gives CASTPGGSGTNEQFF.

The rearrangement links TRBV6-1 to TRBJ1-2; TRBD1 matches 7 bases. The CDR3 has 16 amino acids. The V gene's germline CDR1 is MNHNS and CDR2 SASEGT. The V and J ends lost 5 bases and 5 bases, in that order; junction bases with no gene match: 14. The CDR3 region has the DNA TGTGCCAGCAGTCGAGGGGGACAGTGGATCTGGTATGGCTACACCTTC. This encodes CASSRGGQWIWYGYTF.

At least ten counts were recorded for this clonotype. V usage is TRBV18 and J usage is TRBJ2-3; possibly TRBD1 for D (5 bases). The germline V and J ends were trimmed by 5 bases and 5 bases, with 14 bases remaining between them. Looked up from germline, CDR1 is KGHSH and CDR2 is LQKENI. The CDR3 loop spans 14 amino acids. The CDR3 DNA reads TGTGCCAGCTCATATAGCTCGCAGGGAGATACGCAGTATTTT. It yields the protein CASSYSSQGDTQYF.

The chain has TRBV20-1 and TRBJ2-2; perhaps TRBD2 as D (6 bases). Germline V gives CDR1 DFQATT, CDR2 SNEGSKA (reference sequence). The CDR3 consists of 16 residues. Trimming removed 2 bases from V and 2 bases from J, with 15 bases in between. The CDR3 DNA reads TGCAGTGCTAGATCACTGGGGACTGCCAACACCGGGGAGCTGTTTTTT. Translated: CSARSLGTANTGELFF.

The chain recombines TRBV4-1 with TRBJ2-3; TRBD2 agrees at 7 bases. Trimming cost V 2 bases and J 0 bases; bases outside gene matches: 11. Germline V gene data show CDR1 as MGHRA and CDR2 as YSYEKL. The CDR3 sequence is 18 residues long. CDR3 DNA: TGCGCCAGCAGCCAACGGACTAGAGCGGGGATAAGCACAGATACGCAGTATTTT. Translation gives CASSQRTRAGISTDTQYF.

Of note for this clonotype: A single base separates this from a much larger clone, so it may be a read error. The J gene is TRBJ1-1, the V gene TRBV6-5; D is undetermined. This CDR3 comprises 15 residues. Germline CDR1 and CDR2: MNHEY and SVGAGI. CDR3 region: CVSSSGSLDRTEAFF. In nucleotides, the CDR3 is TGTGTCAGCAGTTCCGGGTCTCTGGATAGGACTGAAGCTTTCTTT.

This clonotype was detected only a few times. The chain links TRBV6-1 to TRBJ2-3; 10 bases are shared with TRBD2. This CDR3 region has 18 residues. The germline V gene has CDR1 MNHNS and CDR2 SASEGT. After removal of 4 bases from V and 3 bases from J, the junction contained 13 bases not matched to a gene. The DNA of the CDR3 is TGTGCCAGCAGTGTAAGAGCGGGAGGGCCTAGGCTAACAGATACGCAGTATTTT. Amino acids: CASSVRAGGPRLTDTQYF.

This clonotype was detected a few times. The CDR3 is CASSEGGGGGADIQYF. CDR3 in DNA: TGTGCCAGCAGTGAAGGGGGAGGGGGGGGGGCCGACATTCAGTACTTC. This chain connects TRBV6-1 to TRBJ2-4, with D possibly being TRBD2 (7 bases). CDR3 length: 16 residues. Germline V gives CDR1 MNHNS, CDR2 SASEGT. V lost 1 base and J 8 bases, leaving 18 bases between the germline ends.

On this clonotype itself: A much larger clonotype is one base distant, so this may be a read error. The chain combines TRBV7-8 with TRBJ2-5, with D possibly being TRBD2 (5 bases). This CDR3 is 13 amino acids long. Germline V gene lookup returns CDR1 SGHVS and CDR2 FQNEAQ. The V gene lost 2 bases and the J gene lost 3 bases, with 7 bases spanning the gap. The CDR3 protein is CASSLSGKETQYF. In DNA form, the CDR3 reads TGTGCCAGCAGCTTAAGCGGAAAAGAGACCCAGTACTTC.

This clonotype was counted only a few times. The rearrangement uses TRBV20-1 and TRBJ2-7; a possible D gene is TRBD2 (6 bases). Germline CDR1 is DFQATT and CDR2 is SNEGSKA (reference sequence). Trimming cost V 6 bases and J 5 bases, with 17 bases left between them. The CDR3 is 13 amino acids. The CDR3: CSAGGLGGDEQYF. CDR3 in DNA: TGCAGTGCGGGGGGTTTAGGTGGCGACGAGCAGTACTTC.

This clonotype was counted at least ten times. The J gene is TRBJ2-1, the V gene TRBV7-8; 9 bases map to TRBD2. The germline gives CDR1 SGHVS, CDR2 FQNEAQ. Trimming took 2 bases from V and 0 from J; bases not matched to a gene: 8. CDR3 length: 18 amino acids. CDR3: CASSLIPSGDASYNEQFF. In DNA, the CDR3 is TGTGCCAGCAGCTTAATCCCTAGCGGGGACGCCTCCTACAATGAGCAGTTCTTC.

Comments on this clonotype: Just one base apart from a much larger clone, this may be a read error. The rearrangement joins TRBV11-2 to TRBJ2-7; 7 bases align to TRBD2. The germline V gene encodes CDR1 SGHAT and CDR2 FQNNGV. This CDR3 contains 15 residues. The CDR3 DNA reads TGTGCCGGCAGCTTACTGCGGGAGAGCTCCTACGAGCAGTACTTC. Translation: CAGSLLRESSYEQYF.

This clonotype was observed at least ten times. The rearrangement links TRBV27 to TRBJ2-7; D could derive from TRBD1 or TRBD2 (6 bases each). The CDR3 is 16 residues long. V lost 6 bases and J 3 bases, leaving 21 bases between the germline ends. Germline CDR1 reads MNHEY; CDR2 reads SMNVEV (reference sequence). The chain's CDR3 is CASSRAIADSGYEQYF. DNA of the CDR3: TGTGCCAGCAGCCGGGCCATAGCGGACAGTGGCTACGAGCAGTACTTC.

V and J are TRBV7-9 and TRBJ2-3; 10 bases are a match to TRBD2. The J segment lost 4 bases and the V segment lost 1 base, leaving 20 bases of the junction unmatched. The CDR3 loop spans 21 amino acids. Germline CDR1 is SEHNR and CDR2 is FQNEAQ (reference sequence). DNA for the CDR3: TGTGCCAGCAGCTTAGAAGGGGATCGGACAGCCCTAGCGGGAGCGCCAGATACGCAGTATTTT. Translating it yields CASSLEGDRTALAGAPDTQYF.

The chain joins TRBV2 to TRBJ2-1; 7 positions agree with TRBD2. V lost 7 bases and J lost 5; bases outside the gene matches: 14. Germline V gene data show CDR1 as SNHLY and CDR2 as FYNNEI. The CDR3 loop spans 16 amino acids. The CDR3 sequence: CASKRTSVFRNNEQFF. The CDR3 DNA reads as TGTGCCAGCAAAAGGACTAGTGTTTTTAGGAACAATGAGCAGTTCTTC. Filled out from reference TRBV2 and TRBJ2-1, the complete variable domain reads EPEVTQTPSHQVTQMGQEVILRCVPISNHLYFYWYRQILGQKVEFLVSFYNNEISEKSEIFDDQFSVERPDGSNFTLKIRSTKLEDSAMYFCASKRTSVFRNNEQFFGPGTRLTVL.

This clonotype was seen at least ten times. The V and J genes are TRBV5-1 and TRBJ2-1; weak D call: TRBD2 (7 bases). This CDR3 contains 13 residues. Germline CDR1 reads SGHRS; CDR2 reads YFSETQ. Trimming pared 3 bases from V and 9 bases from J, leaving 13 bases between. CDR3 amino acids: CASSSGGGLEQFF. DNA of the CDR3: TGCGCCAGCAGCTCTGGGGGGGGGCTTGAGCAGTTCTTC.

V gene TRBV6-6 combines with J gene TRBJ1-1, with a weak D call TRBD1 (5 bases). The CDR3 runs to 15 residues. Deletions cut 0 bases from V and 5 bases from J, with 13 bases between. In germline, CDR1 is MNHNY, CDR2 SVGAGI (reference sequence). The CDR3 sequence: CASSYSFREGTEAFF. DNA for the CDR3: TGTGCCAGCAGTTACTCGTTCAGGGAGGGGACTGAAGCTTTCTTT.

The gene calls are TRBV9 and TRBJ2-1; a weak D match, TRBD2 (6 bases). V was shortened by 0 bases and J by 7 bases, with 14 bases between the two germline ends. The CDR3 runs to 15 residues. Germline values: CDR1 SGDLS, CDR2 YYNGEE. CDR3 region: CASSVDLGLTNEQFF. The CDR3 DNA follows: TGTGCCAGCAGCGTAGACTTGGGACTCACAAATGAGCAGTTCTTC. Using reference TRBV9 and TRBJ2-1 for the parts outside the CDR3, the full variable domain is DSGVTQTPKHLITATGQRVTLRCSPRSGDLSVYWYQQSLDQGLQFLIQYYNGEERAKGNILERFSAQQFPDLHSELNLSSLELGDSALYFCASSVDLGLTNEQFFGPGTRLTVL.

This clonotype came up many times. V gene TRBV15 combines with J gene TRBJ1-5, with D perhaps TRBD1 (5 bases). The CDR3 has 16 amino acids. V was trimmed by 2 bases and J by 5 bases, leaving 16 bases between them. CDR1 LNHNV and CDR2 YYDKDF come from the germline V gene (reference sequence). CDR3: CATSRHGAGNYQPQHF. The CDR3 region has the DNA TGTGCCACCAGCAGACACGGGGCCGGTAACTATCAGCCCCAGCATTTT.

This chain uses TRBV2 with TRBJ2-2; possibly TRBD1 for D (5 bases). The CDR3 is 12 residues long. Trimming shortened V by 11 bases and J by 6 bases, and 13 bases separated the two germline ends. CDR1 and CDR2 from the germline V gene are SNHLY and FYNNEI. The CDR3: CAGVQEPGELFF. The CDR3 coding sequence is TGTGCCGGAGTACAGGAACCCGGGGAGCTGTTTTTT.

The chain couples TRBV18 to TRBJ2-3; TRBD1 aligns across 8 bases. Germline lookup yields CDR1 KGHSH and CDR2 LQKENI. V dropped 3 bases and J dropped 4; count of bases not matched to a gene: 6. This CDR3 spans 15 amino acids. CDR3 loop: CASSPQGANADTQYF. Here the CDR3 DNA reads TGTGCCAGCTCACCCCAGGGGGCGAACGCAGATACGCAGTATTTT.

Only a few counts were recorded for this clonotype. The V gene is TRBV11-3, the J gene TRBJ2-7, with D perhaps TRBD2 (7 bases). This CDR3 comprises 16 residues. The ends were cut back, 4 bases at V and 5 bases at J, with 21 bases in the middle. From germline, CDR1 is SGHNT and CDR2 YENEEA. Written as DNA, the CDR3 is TGTGCCAGCAGCTGCAGAGCTATCCGGGGGGCTCACGAGCAGTACTTC. Translated, it gives CASSCRAIRGAHEQYF.

This clonotype occurred a few times. The rearrangement uses TRBV13 and TRBJ2-1; 9 nucleotides line up with TRBD2. Germline V gene data show CDR1 as PRHDT and CDR2 as FYEKMQ (reference sequence). This CDR3 has 14 residues. V dropped 7 bases and J dropped 9; count of bases not matched to a gene: 10. The DNA for the CDR3 is TGTGCCAGCAACCCTAGCGGGACCCTCGGTGAGCAGTTCTTC. Residues: CASNPSGTLGEQFF.

There are many counts of this clonotype. V and J are TRBV6-1 and TRBJ2-7; either TRBD1 or TRBD2 may supply D (5 bases each). The CDR3 runs to 13 residues. The ends were cut back, 8 bases at V and 4 bases at J, with 15 bases in the middle. Germline CDR1 reads MNHNS; CDR2 reads SASEGT. The CDR3 sequence: CASLTRDLYEQYF. The CDR3 region has the DNA TGTGCCAGCCTTACCCGGGACCTTTACGAGCAGTACTTC.

This clonotype was recorded many times. The V call is TRBV7-8, the J call TRBJ2-7; no clear D gene. Germline V gene sequence: CDR1 SGHVS, CDR2 FQNEAQ. This CDR3 spans 14 amino acids. Trimming pared 1 base from V and 7 bases from J, leaving 14 bases between. The CDR3 nucleotides are TGTGCCAGCAGCTTAGTGGAAGATTTGGGGGAGCAGTACTTC. This codes for CASSLVEDLGEQYF.